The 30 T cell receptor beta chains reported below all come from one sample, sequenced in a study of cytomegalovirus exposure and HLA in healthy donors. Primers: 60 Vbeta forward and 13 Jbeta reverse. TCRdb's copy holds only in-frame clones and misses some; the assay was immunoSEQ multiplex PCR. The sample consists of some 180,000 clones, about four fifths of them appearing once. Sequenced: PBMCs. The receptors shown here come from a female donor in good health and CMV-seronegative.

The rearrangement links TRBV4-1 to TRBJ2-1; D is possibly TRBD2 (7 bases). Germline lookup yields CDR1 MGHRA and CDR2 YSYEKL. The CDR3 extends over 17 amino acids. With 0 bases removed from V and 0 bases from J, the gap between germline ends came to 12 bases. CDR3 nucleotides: TGCGCCAGCAGCCAAGATCCGCGGGGGCACTCCTACAATGAGCAGTTCTTC. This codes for CASSQDPRGHSYNEQFF.

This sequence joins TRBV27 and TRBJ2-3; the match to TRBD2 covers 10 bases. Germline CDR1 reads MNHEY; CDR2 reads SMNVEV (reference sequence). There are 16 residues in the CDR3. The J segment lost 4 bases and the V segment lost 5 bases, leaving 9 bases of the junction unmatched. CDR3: CASSARWLAGADTQYF. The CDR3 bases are TGTGCCAGCAGTGCTCGGTGGCTAGCGGGAGCAGATACGCAGTATTTT.

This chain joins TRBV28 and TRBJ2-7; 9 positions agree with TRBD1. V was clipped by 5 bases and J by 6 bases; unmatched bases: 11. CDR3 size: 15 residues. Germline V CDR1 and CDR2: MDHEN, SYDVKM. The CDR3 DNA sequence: TGTGCCAGCAGTCCCTGGAGGACAGGGGAGAGCGAGCAGTACTTC. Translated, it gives CASSPWRTGESEQYF.

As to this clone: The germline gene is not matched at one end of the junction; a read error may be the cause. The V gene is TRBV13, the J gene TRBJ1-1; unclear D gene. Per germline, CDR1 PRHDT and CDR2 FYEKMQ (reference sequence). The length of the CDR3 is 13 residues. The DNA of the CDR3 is TGTGCCAGCAGCTTACTCGGGAACTCTGAAGCTTTCTTT. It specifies CASSLLGNSEAFF.

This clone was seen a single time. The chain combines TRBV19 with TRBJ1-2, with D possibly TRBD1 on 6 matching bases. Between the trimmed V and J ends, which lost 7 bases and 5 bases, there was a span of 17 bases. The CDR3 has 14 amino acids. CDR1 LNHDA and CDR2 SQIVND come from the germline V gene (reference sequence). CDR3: CASIPSGQGYGYTF. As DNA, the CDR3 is TGTGCCAGTATCCCATCGGGGCAGGGGTATGGCTACACCTTC.

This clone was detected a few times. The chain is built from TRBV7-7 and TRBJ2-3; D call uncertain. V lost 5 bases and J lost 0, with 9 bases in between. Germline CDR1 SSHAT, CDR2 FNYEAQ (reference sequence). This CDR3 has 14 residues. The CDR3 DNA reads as TGTGCCAGCAGCCCAGGCCCCAGCACAGATACGCAGTATTTT. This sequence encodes CASSPGPSTDTQYF.

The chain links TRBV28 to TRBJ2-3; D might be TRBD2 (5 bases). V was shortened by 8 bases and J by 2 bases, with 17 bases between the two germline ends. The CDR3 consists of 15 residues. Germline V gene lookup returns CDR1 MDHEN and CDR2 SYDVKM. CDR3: CASASRAEDTDTQYF. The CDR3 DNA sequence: TGTGCCAGCGCCTCGAGGGCAGAGGACACAGATACGCAGTATTTT.

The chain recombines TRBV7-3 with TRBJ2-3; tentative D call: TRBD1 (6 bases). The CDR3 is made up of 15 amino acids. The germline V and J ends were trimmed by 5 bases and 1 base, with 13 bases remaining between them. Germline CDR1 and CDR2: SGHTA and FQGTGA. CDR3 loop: CASSHRAQGTDTQYF. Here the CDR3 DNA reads TGTGCCAGCAGCCACAGGGCCCAGGGCACAGATACGCAGTATTTT. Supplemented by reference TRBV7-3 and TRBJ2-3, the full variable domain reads GAGVSQTPSNKVTEKGKYVELRCDPISGHTALYWYRQSLGQGPEFLIYFQGTGAADDSGLPNDRFFAVRPEGSVSTLKIQRTERGDSAVYLCASSHRAQGTDTQYFGPGTRLTVL.

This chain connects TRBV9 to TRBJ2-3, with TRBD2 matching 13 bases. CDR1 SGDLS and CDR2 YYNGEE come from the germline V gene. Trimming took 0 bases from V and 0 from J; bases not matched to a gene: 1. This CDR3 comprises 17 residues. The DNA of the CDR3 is TGTGCCAGCAGCGTAGAGGGACTAGCGGGGAGCACAGATACGCAGTATTTT. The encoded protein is CASSVEGLAGSTDTQYF.

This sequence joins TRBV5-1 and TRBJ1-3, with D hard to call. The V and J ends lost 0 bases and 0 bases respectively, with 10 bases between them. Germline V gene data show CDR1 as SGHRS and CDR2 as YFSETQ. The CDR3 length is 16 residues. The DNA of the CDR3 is TGCGCCAGCAGCTTGGCTGGACTGAACTCTGGAAACACCATATATTTT. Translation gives CASSLAGLNSGNTIYF. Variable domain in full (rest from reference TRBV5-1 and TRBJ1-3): KAGVTQTPRYLIKTRGQQVTLSCSPISGHRSVSWYQQTPGQGLQFLFEYFSETQRNKGNFPGRFSGRQFSNSRSEMNVSTLELGDSALYLCASSLAGLNSGNTIYFGEGSWLTVV.

CDR3 coding DNA: TGCGCCAGCAGCCAAGTGGGGGCGTATGGCTACACCTTC. Protein: CASSQVGAYGYTF. V gene TRBV4-1 combines with J gene TRBJ1-2, with D perhaps matching TRBD1 (6 bases). CDR1 and CDR2 (germline): MGHRA, YSYEKL. V was cut by 1 base and J by 5 bases, with 8 bases left in between. CDR3 length: 13 residues.

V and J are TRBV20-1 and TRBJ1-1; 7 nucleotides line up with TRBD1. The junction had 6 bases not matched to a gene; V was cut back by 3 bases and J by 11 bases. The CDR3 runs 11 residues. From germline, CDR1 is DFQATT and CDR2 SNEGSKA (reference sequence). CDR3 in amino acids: CSARYQGGAFF. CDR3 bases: TGCAGTGCTAGGTACCAGGGGGGCGCTTTCTTT.

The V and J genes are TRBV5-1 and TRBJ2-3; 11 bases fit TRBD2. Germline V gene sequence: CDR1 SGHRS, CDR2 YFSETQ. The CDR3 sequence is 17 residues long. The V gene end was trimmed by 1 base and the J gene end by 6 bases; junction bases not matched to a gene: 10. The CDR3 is CASSLLFLAGGPDTQYF. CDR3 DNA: TGCGCCAGCAGCTTGTTATTCCTAGCGGGGGGTCCCGATACGCAGTATTTT.

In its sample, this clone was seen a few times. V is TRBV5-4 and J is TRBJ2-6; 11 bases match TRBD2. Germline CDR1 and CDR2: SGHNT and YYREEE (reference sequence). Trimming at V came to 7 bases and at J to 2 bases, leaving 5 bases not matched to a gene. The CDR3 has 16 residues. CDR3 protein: CASFLAGGTGANVLTF. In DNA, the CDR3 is TGTGCCAGCTTTCTAGCGGGGGGAACTGGGGCCAACGTCCTGACTTTC.

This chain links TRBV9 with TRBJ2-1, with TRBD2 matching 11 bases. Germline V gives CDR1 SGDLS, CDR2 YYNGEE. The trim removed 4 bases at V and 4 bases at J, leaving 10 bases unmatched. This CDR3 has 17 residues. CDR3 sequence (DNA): TGTGCCAGCAGCCCACAGCTAGCGGGAGGCGTGTACAATGAGCAGTTCTTC. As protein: CASSPQLAGGVYNEQFF.

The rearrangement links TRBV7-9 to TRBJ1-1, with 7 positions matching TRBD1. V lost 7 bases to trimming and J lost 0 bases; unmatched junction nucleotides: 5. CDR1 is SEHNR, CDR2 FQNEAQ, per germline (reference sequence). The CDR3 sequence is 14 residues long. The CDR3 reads CASTPTGMNTEAFF. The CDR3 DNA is TGTGCCAGCACCCCGACAGGGATGAACACTGAAGCTTTCTTT. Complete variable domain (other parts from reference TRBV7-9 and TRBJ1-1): DTGVSQNPRHKITKRGQNVTFRCDPISEHNRLYWYRQTLGQGPEFLTYFQNEAQLEKSRLLSDRFSAERPKGSFSTLEIQRTEQGDSAMYLCASTPTGMNTEAFFGQGTRLTVV.

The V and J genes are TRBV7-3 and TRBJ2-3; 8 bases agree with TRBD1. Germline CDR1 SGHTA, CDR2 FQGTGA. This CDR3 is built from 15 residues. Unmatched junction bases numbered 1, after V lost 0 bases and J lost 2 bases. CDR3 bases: TGTGCCAGCAGCTTAACGGGACAGGCCACAGATACGCAGTATTTT. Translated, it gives CASSLTGQATDTQYF.

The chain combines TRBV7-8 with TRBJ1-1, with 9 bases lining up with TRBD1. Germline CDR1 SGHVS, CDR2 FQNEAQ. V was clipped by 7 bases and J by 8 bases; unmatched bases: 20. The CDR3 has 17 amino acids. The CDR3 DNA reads TGTGCCAGCATCCATGCCGGGACAGGGTTTCTTCCCAGCGAAGCTTTCTTT. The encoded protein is CASIHAGTGFLPSEAFF.

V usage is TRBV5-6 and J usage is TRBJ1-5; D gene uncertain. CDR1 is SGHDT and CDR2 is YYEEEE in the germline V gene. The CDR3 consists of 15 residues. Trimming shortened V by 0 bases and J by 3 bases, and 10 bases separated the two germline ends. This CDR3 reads CASSLGGLVNQPQHF. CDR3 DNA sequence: TGTGCCAGCAGCTTGGGTGGACTGGTCAATCAGCCCCAGCATTTT.

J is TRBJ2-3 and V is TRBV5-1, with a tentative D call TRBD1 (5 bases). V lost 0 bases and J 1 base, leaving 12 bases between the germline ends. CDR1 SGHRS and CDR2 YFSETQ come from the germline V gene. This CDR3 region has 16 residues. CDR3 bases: TGCGCCAGCAGCTTGGCCCTGGGGCTGGGCACAGATACGCAGTATTTT. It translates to CASSLALGLGTDTQYF. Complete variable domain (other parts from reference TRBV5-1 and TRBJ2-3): KAGVTQTPRYLIKTRGQQVTLSCSPISGHRSVSWYQQTPGQGLQFLFEYFSETQRNKGNFPGRFSGRQFSNSRSEMNVSTLELGDSALYLCASSLALGLGTDTQYFGPGTRLTVL.

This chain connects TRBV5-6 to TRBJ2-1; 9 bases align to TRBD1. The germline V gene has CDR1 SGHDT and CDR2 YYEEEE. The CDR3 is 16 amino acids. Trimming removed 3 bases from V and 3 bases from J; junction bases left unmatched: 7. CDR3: CASSWKGQGGYNEQFF. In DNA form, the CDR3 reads TGTGCCAGCAGCTGGAAGGGACAGGGCGGCTACAATGAGCAGTTCTTC.

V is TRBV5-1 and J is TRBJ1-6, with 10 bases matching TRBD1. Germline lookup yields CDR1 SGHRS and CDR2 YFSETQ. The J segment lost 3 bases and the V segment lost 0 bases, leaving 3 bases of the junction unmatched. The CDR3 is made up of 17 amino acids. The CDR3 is CASSLGDRGHYNSPLHF. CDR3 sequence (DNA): TGCGCCAGCAGCTTGGGGGACAGGGGACACTATAATTCACCCCTCCACTTT.

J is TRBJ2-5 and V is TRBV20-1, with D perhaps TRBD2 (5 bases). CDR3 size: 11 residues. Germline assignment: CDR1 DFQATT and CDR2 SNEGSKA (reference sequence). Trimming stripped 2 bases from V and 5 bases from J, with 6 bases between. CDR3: CSARSGETQYF. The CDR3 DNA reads TGCAGTGCTAGATCGGGGGAGACCCAGTACTTC.

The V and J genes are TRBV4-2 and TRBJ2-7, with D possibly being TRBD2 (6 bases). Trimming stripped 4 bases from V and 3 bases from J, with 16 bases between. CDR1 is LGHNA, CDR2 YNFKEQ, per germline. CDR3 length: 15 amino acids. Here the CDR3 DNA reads TGTGCCAGCAGCCGACTAGGCCGGGGAGACTACGAGCAGTACTTC. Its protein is CASSRLGRGDYEQYF.

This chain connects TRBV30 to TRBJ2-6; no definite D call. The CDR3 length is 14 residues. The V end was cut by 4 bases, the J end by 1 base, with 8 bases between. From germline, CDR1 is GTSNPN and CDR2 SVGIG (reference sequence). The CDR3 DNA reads TGTGCCTGGACGGTGAATTCTGGGGCCAACGTCCTGACTTTC. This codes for CAWTVNSGANVLTF.

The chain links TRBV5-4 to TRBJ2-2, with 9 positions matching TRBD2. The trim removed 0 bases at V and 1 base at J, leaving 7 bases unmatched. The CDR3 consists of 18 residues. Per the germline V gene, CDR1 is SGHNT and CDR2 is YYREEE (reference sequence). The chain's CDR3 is CASSLGTSVGGNTGELFF. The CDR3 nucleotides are TGTGCCAGCAGCTTGGGGACTAGCGTCGGAGGGAACACCGGGGAGCTGTTTTTT.

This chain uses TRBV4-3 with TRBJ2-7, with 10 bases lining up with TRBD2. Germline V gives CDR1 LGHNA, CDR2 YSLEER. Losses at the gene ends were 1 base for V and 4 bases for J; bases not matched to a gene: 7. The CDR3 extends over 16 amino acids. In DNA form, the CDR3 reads TGCGCCAGCAGCCAAGCTGGGGCTAGCGGGGGATACGAGCAGTACTTC. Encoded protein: CASSQAGASGGYEQYF.

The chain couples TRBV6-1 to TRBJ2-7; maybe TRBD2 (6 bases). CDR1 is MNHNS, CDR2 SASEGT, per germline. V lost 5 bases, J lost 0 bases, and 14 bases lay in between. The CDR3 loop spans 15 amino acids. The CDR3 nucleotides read TGTGCCAGCAGTCGATTAGCGGATCCCTCCTACGAGCAGTACTTC. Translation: CASSRLADPSYEQYF.

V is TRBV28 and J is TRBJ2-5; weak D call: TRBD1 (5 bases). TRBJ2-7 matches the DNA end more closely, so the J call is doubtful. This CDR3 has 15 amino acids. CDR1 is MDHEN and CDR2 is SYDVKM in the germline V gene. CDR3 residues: CASSFVQGSAYEQYF. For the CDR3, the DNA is TGTGCCAGCAGTTTCGTCCAGGGTTCTGCCTACGAGCAGTACTTC.

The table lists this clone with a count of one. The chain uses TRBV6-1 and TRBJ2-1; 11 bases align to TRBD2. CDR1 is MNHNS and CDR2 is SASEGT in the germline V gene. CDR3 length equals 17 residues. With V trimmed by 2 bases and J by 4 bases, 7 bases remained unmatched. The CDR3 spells CASSERGTSGVYNEQFF. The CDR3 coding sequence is TGTGCCAGCAGTGAACGTGGGACTAGCGGAGTTTACAATGAGCAGTTCTTC.